This T cell receptor (beta chain) was observed in a study of identical twins. TCRdb used MiXCR to reprocess the 5' RACE reads, holding one entry per CDR3 protein. The sample shows 400,000 or so distinct CDR3 sequences, approximately 8.8% of them seen only once. With respect to this clonotype: The antigen is unknown.

Healthy Caucasian donors formed the entire cohort. Overall study results and limits: Where out-of-frame alpha sequences were twin-shared, they showed excess low generation probability.

Germline CDR1 reads SGHRS; CDR2 reads YFSETQ. The CDR3 covers 17 residues. With 7 bases clipped from V and 0 bases from J, the junction kept 8 bases outside the gene matches. The clonotype comes from a woman between 50 and 59 years old in good health. The sequencing input was naive T cells sorted from blood. This sequence joins TRBV5-1 and TRBJ2-2, with 11 bases lining up with TRBD2. CDR3 residues: CASQSASGRTNTGELFF. The CDR3 region has the DNA TGCGCCAGCCAGTCAGCTAGCGGGAGGACGAACACCGGGGAGCTGTTTTTT.